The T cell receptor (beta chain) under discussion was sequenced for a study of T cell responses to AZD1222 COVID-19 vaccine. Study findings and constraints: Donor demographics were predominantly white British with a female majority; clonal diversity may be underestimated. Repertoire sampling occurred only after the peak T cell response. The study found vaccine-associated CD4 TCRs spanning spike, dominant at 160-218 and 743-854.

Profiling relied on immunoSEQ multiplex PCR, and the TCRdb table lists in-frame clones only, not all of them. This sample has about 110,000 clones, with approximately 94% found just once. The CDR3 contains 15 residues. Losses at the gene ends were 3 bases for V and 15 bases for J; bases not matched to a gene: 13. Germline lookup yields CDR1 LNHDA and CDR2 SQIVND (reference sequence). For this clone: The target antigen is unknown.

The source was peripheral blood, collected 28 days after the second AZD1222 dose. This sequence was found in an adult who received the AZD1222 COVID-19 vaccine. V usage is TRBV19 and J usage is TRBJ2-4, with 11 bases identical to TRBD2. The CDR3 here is CASSISLAGAGTGYF. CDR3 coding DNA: TGTGCCAGTAGTATTTCACTAGCGGGGGCCGGGACTGGGTACTTC. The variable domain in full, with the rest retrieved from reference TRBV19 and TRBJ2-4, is DGGITQSPKYLFRKEGQNVTLSCEQNLNHDAMYWYRQDPGQGLRLIYYSQIVNDFQKGDIAEGYSVSREKKESFPLTVTSAQKNPTAFYLCASSISLAGAGTGYFGAGTRLSVL.